These T cell receptor beta chains were read from a single sample in a study of cytomegalovirus exposure and HLA in healthy donors. Profiling relied on immunoSEQ multiplex PCR, and the TCRdb table lists in-frame clones only, not all of them. The table records 200,000 to 250,000 clones, approximately 79% of them present only once. The sequenced sample was PBMCs. Receptor source: a man over 45 in good health and CMV-seronegative. CDR3s include the opening cysteine and the closing phenylalanine or tryptophan. Each record gives: D gene, V gene, clone size, J gene, CDR3 protein, CDR3 DNA. D genes are given only for firm matches. Expanded clones are given a class, and other clones once, few, many or no size at all.

NA	TRBV19	NA	TRBJ2-1	CASSIGDGGGNEQFF	TGTGCCAGTAGTATAGGGGACGGGGGTGGCAATGAGCAGTTCTTC
TRBD1	TRBV30	NA	TRBJ1-5	CAWSRGTDSNQPQHF	TGTGCCTGGAGTAGAGGGACAGACAGCAATCAGCCCCAGCATTTT
NA	TRBV29-1	NA	TRBJ2-7	CSVSVGYEQYF	TGCAGCGTCTCCGTCGGTTACGAGCAGTACTTC
TRBD1	TRBV30	NA	TRBJ1-6	CAGGRPGQLHF	TGTGCCGGGGGACGACCGGGACAGCTCCACTTT
TRBD2	TRBV5-8	NA	TRBJ2-7	CASLRLAGGSYEQYF	TGTGCCAGCCTAAGACTAGCGGGAGGGTCCTACGAGCAGTACTTC
TRBD1	TRBV30	NA	TRBJ1-4	CAWGGTERGEKLFF	TGTGCCTGGGGTGGGACAGAGCGGGGTGAAAAACTGTTTTTT
TRBD1	TRBV27	NA	TRBJ2-7	CASSPNPGTGVEQYF	TGTGCCAGCAGTCCCAACCCCGGGACAGGGGTTGAGCAGTACTTC
TRBD1	TRBV15	NA	TRBJ2-7	CATSRGQNYEQYF	TGTGCCACCAGCAGGGGACAGAATTACGAGCAGTACTTC
TRBD2	TRBV14	few	TRBJ2-5	CASSQTAGGPGETQYF	TGTGCCAGCAGCCAAACAGCGGGAGGGCCGGGAGAGACCCAGTACTTC
NA	TRBV9	once	TRBJ1-3	CASSPLPGMSITGNTIYF	TGTGCCAGCAGCCCCCTCCCGGGGATGAGTATAACTGGAAACACCATATATTTT
NA	TRBV28	NA	TRBJ1-5	CASSAYVPFGQPQHF	TGTGCCAGCAGTGCATACGTTCCCTTCGGGCAGCCCCAGCATTTT
TRBD1	TRBV11-3	NA	TRBJ1-1	CASSIQGQNTEAFF	TGTGCCAGCAGCATACAGGGGCAGAACACTGAAGCTTTCTTT
TRBD1	TRBV4-1	NA	TRBJ2-2	CASSLRQGAVTGELFF	TGCGCCAGCAGCCTACGACAGGGGGCAGTAACCGGGGAGCTGTTTTTT
TRBD2	TRBV27	NA	TRBJ2-3	CASRQEAGGPTDTQYF	TGTGCCAGCAGGCAAGAGGCGGGGGGCCCCACAGATACGCAGTATTTT
TRBD2	TRBV6-1	NA	TRBJ2-7	CASNLGGRPYEQYF	TGTGCCAGCAACCTTGGCGGGAGGCCCTACGAGCAGTACTTC
TRBD2	TRBV4-1	NA	TRBJ2-3	CASSQGPGLAGGRDTQYF	TGCGCCAGCAGCCAGGGGCCAGGACTAGCGGGAGGGCGGGATACGCAGTATTTT
TRBD1	TRBV7-9	NA	TRBJ2-1	CSSSIRQGRGYNEQFF	TGTTCCAGCAGTATAAGACAGGGGAGAGGCTACAATGAGCAGTTCTTC
NA	TRBV29-1	NA	TRBJ1-5	CSVTGQKNQPQHF	TGCAGCGTGACCGGACAGAAAAATCAGCCCCAGCATTTT
NA	TRBV19	NA	TRBJ2-7	CASSIRIDSSYEQYF	TGTGCCAGTAGTATTCGTATAGACAGCTCCTACGAGCAGTACTTC
TRBD2	TRBV7-2	NA	TRBJ2-1	CASSLVAGVGTRAYNEQFF	TGTGCCAGCAGCTTAGTAGCGGGAGTTGGGACCAGAGCCTACAATGAGCAGTTCTTC
TRBD2	TRBV7-3	NA	TRBJ2-1	CASSLAGSSYNEQFF	TGTGCCAGCAGTCTAGCGGGAAGCTCCTACAATGAGCAGTTCTTC
NA	TRBV27	NA	TRBJ1-5	CASRSKGQSLGNQPQHF	TGTGCCAGCAGGTCGAAAGGACAATCCTTGGGTAATCAGCCCCAGCATTTT